The 30 T cell receptor beta chains below all came from one sample that was sequenced in a study of beta chain features in type 1 diabetes. Expressed TCRB transcripts were sequenced, since all the RNA that had been isolated was reverse transcribed. The data were produced by immunoSEQ multiplex PCR, yet TCRdb's version contains in-frame clones alone and is incomplete. The data show about 620,000 clones, roughly 15% seen once. Material: naive CD4+ T cells from blood. The receptors shown here come from a man in his late teens or twenties in good health.

The chain joins TRBV9 to TRBJ1-1; D possibly corresponds to TRBD1 (5 bases). This CDR3 contains 14 residues. Germline V gene sequence: CDR1 SGDLS, CDR2 YYNGEE. V shed 3 bases and J shed 3 bases, with 12 bases lying between them. As DNA, the CDR3 is TGTGCCAGCAGCGGACAGATCGCAGACACTGAAGCTTTCTTT. Translation: CASSGQIADTEAFF.

The J gene is TRBJ2-5, the V gene TRBV7-2, with D perhaps matching TRBD1 or TRBD2 (6 bases each). V was shortened by 0 bases and J by 6 bases, with 17 bases between the two germline ends. This CDR3 region has 16 residues. Germline V CDR1 and CDR2: SGHTA, FQGNSA. CDR3 residues: CASSLARGRRGKTQYF. For the CDR3, the DNA is TGTGCCAGCAGCTTAGCCCGAGGCAGGAGGGGGAAGACCCAGTACTTC.

V is TRBV5-1 and J is TRBJ1-2; D is perhaps TRBD1 (6 bases). V was clipped by 0 bases and J by 4 bases, with 7 bases between them. CDR1 is SGHRS, CDR2 YFSETQ, per germline. This CDR3 region has 13 residues. The CDR3 sequence is CASSLDRVYGYTF. The CDR3 bases are TGCGCCAGCAGCTTGGACAGGGTCTATGGCTACACCTTC.

The chain couples TRBV7-9 to TRBJ1-5; 7 bases agree with TRBD1. The CDR3 has 17 residues. V trimming: 3 bases; J trimming: 4 bases; junction bases outside the gene matches: 12. Germline assignment: CDR1 SEHNR and CDR2 FQNEAQ (reference sequence). The CDR3 loop is CASSFAGDSPRNQPQHF. The CDR3 DNA follows: TGTGCCAGCAGCTTCGCCGGGGACAGCCCCCGGAATCAGCCCCAGCATTTT.

This clone has just a few counts. The CDR3 spells CASSPTSGRAGEQFF. The CDR3 bases are TGTGCCAGCAGCCCCACTAGCGGGAGGGCCGGTGAGCAGTTCTTC. The chain employs TRBV6-5 and TRBJ2-1, with TRBD2 matching over 13 bases. The germline V gene has CDR1 MNHEY and CDR2 SVGAGI. The CDR3 sequence is 15 residues long. Trimming cost V 6 bases and J 9 bases; bases outside gene matches: 8.

The chain recombines TRBV5-4 with TRBJ2-2; 8 positions match TRBD2. Germline loops: CDR1 SGHNT, CDR2 YYREEE (reference sequence). The trim removed 0 bases at V and 6 bases at J, leaving 4 bases unmatched. The CDR3 totals 15 residues. This CDR3 reads CASSLDRTSPGELFF. The DNA of the CDR3 is TGTGCCAGCAGCTTGGATCGGACTAGCCCCGGGGAGCTGTTTTTT.

The chain uses TRBV6-6 and TRBJ1-1; D unresolved. This CDR3 spans 12 amino acids. V was pared by 2 bases and J by 6 bases, with 7 bases between. The germline V gene has CDR1 MNHNY and CDR2 SVGAGI (reference sequence). This chain's CDR3 is CASSYRAAEAFF. In DNA form, the CDR3 reads TGTGCCAGCAGTTACAGGGCGGCTGAAGCTTTCTTT.

The chain has TRBV27 and TRBJ1-2; D is possibly TRBD1 (5 bases). Germline CDR1 MNHEY, CDR2 SMNVEV (reference sequence). The V gene lost 7 bases and the J gene lost 7 bases, with 16 bases spanning the gap. The CDR3 has 13 residues. The CDR3: CASTAQGQGGYTF. The CDR3 bases are TGTGCCAGCACTGCACAAGGGCAGGGTGGCTACACCTTC.

This clone was detected a few times. The CDR3 bases are TGCGCCAGCAGCCAACCTAGGGCGGGACACCAGCCCCAGCATTTT. As protein: CASSQPRAGHQPQHF. The V and J genes are TRBV4-1 and TRBJ1-5; weak D call: TRBD1 (6 bases). V was clipped by 2 bases and J by 7 bases, with 15 bases between them. CDR1 MGHRA and CDR2 YSYEKL come from the germline V gene. This CDR3 contains 15 residues.

This clone was counted only a few times. CDR3 amino acids: CASSFTGNGNQPQHF. The DNA of the CDR3 is TGTGCCAGCAGCTTTACAGGGAATGGCAATCAGCCCCAGCATTTT. The rearrangement uses TRBV27 and TRBJ1-5; the D gene is possibly TRBD1 (6 bases). There are 15 residues in the CDR3. The V end was cut by 6 bases, the J end by 2 bases, with 14 bases between. Germline values: CDR1 MNHEY, CDR2 SMNVEV (reference sequence).

Here the CDR3 reads CASSSTTGGETQYF. DNA for the CDR3: TGTGCCAGCAGCTCGACGACAGGGGGAGAGACCCAGTACTTC. The chain recombines TRBV11-2 with TRBJ2-5; 9 positions match TRBD1. Germline CDR1 is SGHAT and CDR2 is FQNNGV. The CDR3 is 14 amino acids. The J segment lost 4 bases and the V segment lost 4 bases, leaving 4 bases of the junction unmatched.

This chain uses TRBV20-1 with TRBJ1-1; no reliable D call. The CDR3 covers 10 residues. Germline V gene data show CDR1 as DFQATT and CDR2 as SNEGSKA (reference sequence). This CDR3 reads CRSGGAEAFF. The CDR3 bases are TGCAGATCGGGTGGTGCTGAAGCTTTCTTT.

This chain joins TRBV7-2 and TRBJ2-7; no reliable D call. The germline CDR1 and CDR2 sequences are SGHTA and FQGNSA. V lost 4 bases, J lost 3 bases, and 13 bases lay in between. The CDR3 length is 14 residues. The CDR3 loop reads CASSSRPGYYEQYF. Here the CDR3 DNA reads TGTGCCAGCAGCTCCAGACCGGGCTACTACGAGCAGTACTTC.

This clone was counted a few times. The chain recombines TRBV13 with TRBJ2-7; 9 bases are a match to TRBD2. V shed 3 bases, J shed 0 bases, and the junction held 12 bases outside the gene matches. CDR3 length: 18 amino acids. Germline values: CDR1 PRHDT, CDR2 FYEKMQ (reference sequence). The CDR3 sequence: CASSFSLAGFHSSYEQYF. CDR3 nucleotides: TGTGCCAGCAGCTTTTCCCTAGCGGGGTTCCACAGCTCCTACGAGCAGTACTTC.

In this sample, this clone turned up a few times. V gene TRBV2 combines with J gene TRBJ2-4; TRBD2 is a possible D gene (5 bases). Germline CDR1 and CDR2: SNHLY and FYNNEI. The CDR3 is 12 residues long. Trimming pared 4 bases from V and 7 bases from J, leaving 8 bases between. The CDR3 region is CASSAGLNIQYF. The CDR3 nucleotides read TGTGCCAGCAGTGCTGGACTCAACATTCAGTACTTC. The entire variable domain, with the rest obtained from reference TRBV2 and TRBJ2-4, is as follows: EPEVTQTPSHQVTQMGQEVILRCVPISNHLYFYWYRQILGQKVEFLVSFYNNEISEKSEIFDDQFSVERPDGSNFTLKIRSTKLEDSAMYFCASSAGLNIQYFGAGTRLSVL.

There are a few counts of this clone. The chain couples TRBV4-1 to TRBJ2-5; TRBD2 agrees at 11 bases. The V segment lost 0 bases and the J segment 5 bases; nucleotides outside the gene matches: 14. The CDR3 totals 19 residues. The germline CDR1 and CDR2 sequences are MGHRA and YSYEKL. CDR3 in amino acids: CASSQDLLLAGGLGETQYF. The DNA for the CDR3 is TGCGCCAGCAGCCAAGATCTCTTGCTAGCGGGAGGACTAGGGGAGACCCAGTACTTC.

This clone was seen more than once but under ten times. The chain employs TRBV5-4 and TRBJ2-2; 12 bases align to TRBD2. The germline V gene has CDR1 SGHNT and CDR2 YYREEE (reference sequence). This CDR3 is built from 18 residues. V lost 0 bases to trimming and J lost 4 bases; unmatched junction nucleotides: 7. The CDR3 region is CASSLARASGGATGELFF. The CDR3 bases are TGTGCCAGCAGCTTGGCCCGAGCTAGCGGGGGGGCCACCGGGGAGCTGTTTTTT.

This clone was seen a handful of times. J is TRBJ2-3 and V is TRBV4-1; D not resolved. The germline gives CDR1 MGHRA, CDR2 YSYEKL. CDR3 length equals 18 residues. The V and J ends lost 1 base and 0 bases respectively, with 17 bases between them. The CDR3 region has the DNA TGCGCCAGCAGCCAAGGTCCCCTAGTTAGACTTAGCACAGATACGCAGTATTTT. Protein product: CASSQGPLVRLSTDTQYF.

In its sample, this clone was seen a few times. The chain couples TRBV29-1 to TRBJ1-1; D possibly corresponds to TRBD1 (5 bases). Per germline, CDR1 SQVTM and CDR2 ANQGSEA. The CDR3 has 14 amino acids. V lost 5 bases, J lost 5 bases, and 18 bases lay in between. The chain's CDR3 is CSVPQQVVGTEAFF. CDR3 DNA sequence: TGCAGCGTTCCCCAACAGGTAGTGGGGACTGAAGCTTTCTTT.

This clone was observed a few times. The V call is TRBV19, the J call TRBJ2-1, with D maybe TRBD2 (5 bases). This CDR3 region has 15 residues. Germline V gene sequence: CDR1 LNHDA, CDR2 SQIVND (reference sequence). V was trimmed by 6 bases and J by 0 bases, leaving 12 bases between them. The CDR3 nucleotides are TGTGCCAGTAGGACGGACTTTAGCTCCTACAATGAGCAGTTCTTC. Translating gives CASRTDFSSYNEQFF.

The chain recombines TRBV29-1 with TRBJ2-5, with TRBD1 identical over 9 bases. The J call could be wrong; TRBJ2-7 is a better fit for the DNA end. CDR1 is SQVTM, CDR2 ANQGSEA, per germline. The CDR3 is 13 amino acids. The CDR3 protein is CSAGTGRAYEQYF. CDR3 nucleotide sequence: TGCAGCGCTGGGACAGGGAGAGCCTACGAGCAGTACTTC.

The chain uses TRBV28 and TRBJ1-2; D might be TRBD1 (6 bases). With 2 bases removed from V and 2 bases from J, the gap between germline ends came to 12 bases. The CDR3 length is 15 residues. Germline V lookup: CDR1 MDHEN, CDR2 SYDVKM. CDR3 sequence (DNA): TGTGCCAGCAGTTTACCGGGACAAGACAACTATGGCTACACCTTC. This encodes CASSLPGQDNYGYTF.

Only a few counts were recorded for this clone. The rearrangement joins TRBV6-5 to TRBJ1-2, with 7 bases matching TRBD1. The CDR3 consists of 16 residues. Germline lookup yields CDR1 MNHEY and CDR2 SVGAGI. The junction had 14 bases not matched to a gene; V was cut back by 3 bases and J by 7 bases. This CDR3 reads CASSYSLTGWMAGYTF. The CDR3 DNA sequence: TGTGCCAGCAGTTATTCTTTGACAGGGTGGATGGCTGGCTACACCTTC.

V gene TRBV9 combines with J gene TRBJ2-1; 12 nucleotides match TRBD1. V gave up 1 base and J gave up 6 bases; unmatched junction bases: 8. The CDR3 is 17 amino acids. Looked up from germline, CDR1 is SGDLS and CDR2 is YYNGEE. Written as DNA, the CDR3 is TGTGCCAGCAGCGTAATCCCCGGGACAGGGGGCATCAATGAGCAGTTCTTC. It is translated as CASSVIPGTGGINEQFF.

This chain links TRBV7-3 with TRBJ2-5; 8 nucleotides align to TRBD2. This CDR3 is built from 15 residues. Trimming at V came to 5 bases and at J to 4 bases, leaving 9 bases not matched to a gene. Germline loops: CDR1 SGHTA, CDR2 FQGTGA. CDR3 nucleotide sequence: TGTGCCAGCAGCCCCCAAGCGGGAGCAGGAGAGACCCAGTACTTC. This encodes CASSPQAGAGETQYF.

The chain recombines TRBV28 with TRBJ2-5, with D perhaps matching TRBD2 (6 bases). V lost 5 bases, J lost 13 bases, and 17 bases lay in between. Germline CDR1 is MDHEN and CDR2 is SYDVKM. This CDR3 is built from 12 residues. CDR3 sequence reads: CASSPGARGPYF. The CDR3 DNA is TGTGCCAGCAGTCCCGGGGCGCGGGGTCCGTACTTC.

The V call is TRBV29-1, the J call TRBJ1-3; D ambiguous. Trimming shortened V by 3 bases and J by 2 bases, and 11 bases separated the two germline ends. This CDR3 has 14 residues. Germline V lookup: CDR1 SQVTM, CDR2 ANQGSEA. CDR3 protein: CSVDPNRAGNTIYF. The CDR3 DNA reads TGCAGCGTTGATCCGAACCGGGCTGGAAACACCATATATTTT.

This clone has a handful of counts. This chain connects TRBV5-1 to TRBJ1-2; D possibly corresponds to TRBD1 (6 bases). In germline, CDR1 is SGHRS, CDR2 YFSETQ. The CDR3 spans 13 residues. The V gene lost 1 base and the J gene lost 6 bases, with 10 bases spanning the gap. The CDR3 reads CASSLPGGDGYTF. The CDR3, as DNA: TGCGCCAGCAGCTTGCCCGGGGGCGATGGCTACACCTTC.

The chain links TRBV5-4 to TRBJ2-5; D may be TRBD1 (6 bases). CDR3 length equals 14 residues. V lost 4 bases and J 2 bases, leaving 12 bases between the germline ends. Looked up from germline, CDR1 is SGHNT and CDR2 is YYREEE (reference sequence). The CDR3 loop reads CASSTPGVQETQYF. The DNA of the CDR3 is TGTGCCAGCAGCACCCCAGGGGTTCAAGAGACCCAGTACTTC.

This clone was counted only a few times. The chain recombines TRBV4-1 with TRBJ1-5, with D tentatively TRBD1 (6 bases). Looked up from germline, CDR1 is MGHRA and CDR2 is YSYEKL. V lost 0 bases, J lost 1 base, and 7 bases lay in between. The CDR3 has 15 amino acids. CDR3 sequence: CASSQDRGSNQPQHF. The CDR3 nucleotides are TGCGCCAGCAGCCAAGATAGGGGGAGCAATCAGCCCCAGCATTTT.